The rows below give T cell receptor beta chains drawn from one sample of a study of blood T cell repertoires in COVID-19. Measured with immunoSEQ multiplex PCR; TCRdb has only the in-frame clones, and not every one. This table has about 280,000 clones, around nine tenths appearing once. The source material was peripheral blood. The receptor source for this set is a man aged 40-55 years with acute or convalescent COVID-19. CDR3s include the opening cysteine and the closing phenylalanine or tryptophan. D genes are given only for firm matches. Expanded clones get a size class; other rows say once, few or many, or leave the size out.

V: TRBV3-1/TRBV3-2
J: TRBJ1-1
size: .
D: TRBD1
CDR3: CASSPRDRANTEAFF
DNA: TGTGCCAGCAGCCCCCGCGACAGGGCGAACACTGAAGCTTTCTTT

V: TRBV7-8
J: TRBJ1-1
size: .
D: TRBD1
CDR3: CASSPRQGLTEAFF
DNA: TGTGCCAGCAGCCCCAGACAGGGGCTGACTGAAGCTTTCTTT

V: TRBV5-4
J: TRBJ1-1
size: .
D: TRBD1
CDR3: CASSGRQGAENTEAFF
DNA: TGTGCCAGCAGCGGACGGCAGGGGGCTGAAAACACTGAAGCTTTCTTT

V: TRBV19
J: TRBJ1-2
size: .
D: .
CDR3: CASSIKADRSYYGYTF
DNA: TGTGCCAGTAGTATCAAGGCGGACAGATCGTACTATGGCTACACCTTC

V: TRBV13
J: TRBJ2-2
size: .
D: TRBD1
CDR3: CASSSSGQGTGELFF
DNA: TGTGCCAGCAGCTCGTCCGGACAGGGGACCGGGGAGCTGTTTTTT

V: TRBV3-1/TRBV3-2
J: TRBJ2-3
size: once
D: TRBD2
CDR3: CASSQAKRGGTDTQYF
DNA: TGTGCCAGCAGCCAAGCTAAGCGGGGGGGCACAGATACGCAGTATTTT

V: TRBV6-5
J: TRBJ1-1
size: .
D: TRBD1
CDR3: CASKDRGITEAFF
DNA: TGTGCCAGCAAAGACAGGGGGATCACTGAAGCTTTCTTT

V: TRBV7-9
J: TRBJ1-1
size: .
D: TRBD1
CDR3: CASSGTTGGVNTEAFF
DNA: TGTGCCAGCAGCGGTACGACAGGGGGCGTGAACACTGAAGCTTTCTTT

V: TRBV9
J: TRBJ2-3
size: .
D: .
CDR3: CASSPQGGRTDTQYF
DNA: TGTGCCAGCAGCCCTCAGGGGGGCAGGACAGATACGCAGTATTTT

V: TRBV30
J: TRBJ2-6
size: .
D: .
CDR3: CAWSKWGDGANVLTF
DNA: TGTGCCTGGAGTAAATGGGGAGATGGGGCCAACGTCCTGACTTTC

V: TRBV27
J: TRBJ2-7
size: few
D: .
CDR3: CASSLSGGYEQYF
DNA: TGTGCCAGCAGTTTATCGGGAGGTTACGAGCAGTACTTC

V: TRBV11-2
J: TRBJ1-2
size: few
D: .
CDR3: CASSLIPLARRGASGYTF
DNA: TGTGCCAGCAGCTTAATACCTTTAGCGAGACGGGGGGCATCGGGCTACACCTTC

V: TRBV10-1
J: TRBJ1-4
size: .
D: .
CDR3: CASSDQRGGGEKLFF
DNA: TGCGCCAGCAGTGACCAAAGGGGGGGAGGCGAAAAACTGTTTTTT

V: TRBV6-1
J: TRBJ1-2
size: .
D: .
CDR3: CASSEAANYGYTF
DNA: TGTGCCAGCAGTGAAGCAGCCAACTATGGCTACACCTTC

V: TRBV28
J: TRBJ2-7
size: .
D: TRBD1
CDR3: CASSGAGTGIFHEQYF
DNA: TGTGCCAGCAGTGGGGCTGGGACAGGGATTTTCCACGAGCAGTACTTC

V: TRBV9
J: TRBJ2-1
size: once
D: TRBD1
CDR3: CASSVTGTGTYNEQFF
DNA: TGTGCCAGCAGCGTAACTGGGACAGGGACCTACAATGAGCAGTTCTTC

V: TRBV5-1
J: TRBJ2-3
size: .
D: TRBD1
CDR3: CASSLGDRGTDTQYF
DNA: TGCGCCAGCAGCTTGGGGGACAGGGGCACAGATACGCAGTATTTT

V: TRBV25-1
J: TRBJ2-5
size: .
D: .
CDR3: CASSEYIGGPQETQYF
DNA: TGTGCCAGCAGTGAATATATAGGGGGACCCCAAGAGACCCAGTACTTC

V: TRBV5-1
J: TRBJ1-1
size: .
D: TRBD1
CDR3: CASSLGGGGSSEAFF
DNA: TGCGCCAGCAGCCTCGGAGGAGGGGGCTCGTCTGAAGCTTTCTTT

V: TRBV29-1
J: TRBJ1-2
size: .
D: .
CDR3: CSFYEVLYGYTF
DNA: TGCAGCTTCTACGAGGTACTCTATGGCTACACCTTC

V: TRBV9
J: TRBJ1-6
size: .
D: .
CDR3: CASSVGQGKSRDSPLHF
DNA: TGTGCCAGCAGCGTTGGACAAGGGAAGTCAAGAGATTCACCCCTCCACTTT

V: TRBV10-1
J: TRBJ2-7
size: .
D: .
CDR3: CASSEGGYEQYF
DNA: TGCGCCAGCAGTGAAGGGGGCTACGAGCAGTACTTC

V: TRBV2
J: TRBJ1-2
size: .
D: TRBD1
CDR3: CASRSSDRADYGYTF
DNA: TGTGCCAGCAGATCTTCGGACAGGGCAGACTATGGCTACACCTTC

V: TRBV30
J: TRBJ2-3
size: .
D: .
CDR3: CAWSNRLGPTDTQYF
DNA: TGTGCCTGGAGCAACAGGCTCGGTCCGACAGATACGCAGTATTTT

V: TRBV12-3/TRBV12-4
J: TRBJ1-2
size: .
D: .
CDR3: CASSLARLGYTF
DNA: TGTGCCAGCAGTTTAGCCCGACTTGGCTACACCTTC

V: TRBV11-2
J: TRBJ1-1
size: .
D: .
CDR3: CASSSGNTEAFF
DNA: TGTGCCAGCAGCTCAGGGAACACTGAAGCTTTCTTT

V: TRBV7-9
J: TRBJ1-3
size: .
D: .
CDR3: CASSELPPSGNTIYF
DNA: TGTGCCAGCAGCGAACTGCCACCCTCTGGAAACACCATATATTTT

V: TRBV11-2
J: TRBJ2-7
size: .
D: TRBD1
CDR3: CASSRLDRGYEQYF
DNA: TGTGCCAGCAGCCGACTTGACAGGGGGTACGAGCAGTACTTC

V: TRBV30
J: TRBJ1-2
size: .
D: .
CDR3: CAWTRDSGAGYGYTF
DNA: TGTGCCTGGACTAGGGACTCCGGGGCAGGCTATGGCTACACCTTC

V: TRBV6-6
J: TRBJ2-7
size: .
D: TRBD1
CDR3: CASRAGQGDGGF
DNA: TGTGCCAGCAGGGCGGGACAGGGGGATGGGGGTTTC

V: TRBV15
J: TRBJ2-6
size: once
D: TRBD1
CDR3: CATSLGTGSLGANVLTF
DNA: TGTGCCACCAGCTTGGGGACAGGGAGTCTTGGGGCCAACGTCCTGACTTTC

V: TRBV24-1
J: TRBJ2-3
size: .
D: TRBD2
CDR3: CATSDIGLASDTQYF
DNA: TGTGCCACCAGTGATATAGGACTAGCATCAGATACGCAGTATTTT

V: TRBV5-6
J: TRBJ2-7
size: .
D: .
CDR3: CASSPLDRKAYEQYF
DNA: TGTGCCAGCAGCCCGCTGGACAGAAAAGCCTACGAGCAGTACTTC

V: TRBV19
J: TRBJ1-5
size: few
D: .
CDR3: CASSSDRFNQPQHF
DNA: TGTGCCAGTAGTTCCGACAGATTCAATCAGCCCCAGCATTTT

V: TRBV2
J: TRBJ2-3
size: .
D: TRBD2
CDR3: CASRWASGGGTDTQYF
DNA: TGTGCCAGCCGTTGGGCTAGCGGGGGGGGAACAGATACGCAGTATTTT

V: TRBV6-5
J: TRBJ1-2
size: .
D: TRBD1
CDR3: CASKNRGNYGYTF
DNA: TGTGCCAGCAAAAACAGGGGCAACTATGGCTACACCTTC

V: TRBV5-1
J: TRBJ1-3
size: .
D: .
CDR3: CASSLPGSGNTIYF
DNA: TGCGCCAGCAGCCTTCCCGGGTCTGGAAACACCATATATTTT

V: TRBV7-9
J: TRBJ2-6
size: .
D: TRBD2
CDR3: CASSLESGLEDSGANVLTF
DNA: TGTGCCAGCAGCTTAGAATCGGGACTAGAGGATTCTGGGGCCAACGTCCTGACTTTC

V: TRBV3-1/TRBV3-2
J: TRBJ2-3
size: .
D: TRBD1
CDR3: CASSPTGADTQYF
DNA: TGTGCCAGCAGTCCAACAGGGGCAGATACGCAGTATTTT

V: TRBV3-1/TRBV3-2
J: TRBJ1-2
size: .
D: .
CDR3: CASTLGGARGYTF
DNA: TGTGCCAGCACCCTTGGGGGGGCGCGGGGCTACACCTTC

V: TRBV19
J: TRBJ1-1
size: .
D: .
CDR3: CASSISWVATEAFF
DNA: TGTGCCAGTAGTATATCCTGGGTAGCCACTGAAGCTTTCTTT

V: TRBV5-4
J: TRBJ2-7
size: once
D: TRBD1
CDR3: CASSSRDRDYEQYF
DNA: TGTGCCAGCAGCTCCCGGGACAGGGACTACGAGCAGTACTTC

V: TRBV9
J: TRBJ1-3
size: .
D: .
CDR3: CASSVTVRLSGNTIYF
DNA: TGTGCCAGCAGCGTAACGGTTCGTCTCTCTGGAAACACCATATATTTT

V: TRBV27
J: TRBJ1-1
size: .
D: .
CDR3: CASSLRPGNTEAFF
DNA: TGTGCCAGCAGTTTAAGGCCGGGGAACACTGAAGCTTTCTTT

V: TRBV7-2
J: TRBJ2-7
size: .
D: TRBD2
CDR3: CASSSQGLAGSRYEQYF
DNA: TGTGCCAGCAGCTCCCAGGGACTAGCGGGGTCCCGCTACGAGCAGTACTTC

V: TRBV29-1
J: TRBJ2-6
size: .
D: .
CDR3: CSVEKGAGANVLTF
DNA: TGCAGCGTTGAAAAAGGGGCTGGGGCCAACGTCCTGACTTTC

V: TRBV27
J: TRBJ2-7
size: .
D: .
CDR3: CASSPQLAFTYEQYF
DNA: TGTGCCAGCAGCCCCCAGTTAGCCTTTACCTACGAGCAGTACTTC

V: TRBV7-8
J: TRBJ1-5
size: .
D: .
CDR3: CASSLGQPKDQPQHF
DNA: TGTGCCAGCAGCCTGGGGCAGCCGAAGGATCAGCCCCAGCATTTT

V: TRBV2
J: TRBJ1-6
size: .
D: .
CDR3: CASIVVPTGNSPLHF
DNA: TGTGCCAGCATTGTAGTCCCGACGGGAAATTCACCCCTCCACTTT

V: TRBV11-2
J: TRBJ1-1
size: once
D: .
CDR3: CASSTLWPNTEAFF
DNA: TGTGCCAGCAGCACCCTGTGGCCGAACACTGAAGCTTTCTTT